A single sample is the source of the 18 T cell receptor beta chains below, sequenced in a study of early stage breast cancer tumors (dated by TCRdb to the late 2010s). The library was made by the immunoSEQ multiplex PCR assay. Sourced from immuneACCESS, this table was stored by TCRdb with only in-frame sequences that have V and J called. A share of the clones is absent; for the studies checked, an unresolved V gene accounts for under half, and the remainder has no known explanation. The sample yields about 48,000 clones; roughly 83% were counted once. The ten most abundant clones make up under 1.5% of the sample. The sequenced sample consisted of blood. These receptors were taken from a person between 45 and 65 years old with breast cancer.

The chain carries TRBV11-2 and TRBJ1-2, with TRBD1 as a possible D gene (6 bases). Between the trimmed V and J ends, which lost 1 base and 6 bases, there was a span of 12 bases. This CDR3 has 14 residues. The germline CDR1 and CDR2 sequences are SGHAT and FQNNGV. Here the CDR3 DNA reads TGTGCCAGCAGCTTAGCGTGGGGGCGAGATGGCTACACCTTC. This gives the protein CASSLAWGRDGYTF.

The CDR3 reads CASSPGPDTQYF. The CDR3 DNA is TGTGCCAGCTCACCCGGACCGGATACGCAGTATTTT. This rearrangement joins TRBV18 to TRBJ2-3; D gene unclear. Germline V gene data show CDR1 as KGHSH and CDR2 as LQKENI. The CDR3 contains 12 residues. V was cut by 3 bases and J by 6 bases, with 7 bases left in between.

This clone turned up a few times. This sequence joins TRBV27 and TRBJ1-6; D is perhaps TRBD1 (5 bases). The CDR3 has 14 residues. Germline V CDR1 and CDR2: MNHEY, SMNVEV (reference sequence). The V gene lost 3 bases and the J gene lost 6 bases, with 9 bases spanning the gap. Here the CDR3 reads CASSLIGANSPLHF. The CDR3 DNA reads as TGTGCCAGCAGTTTGATAGGGGCTAATTCACCCCTCCACTTT.

J is TRBJ1-5 and V is TRBV7-9; TRBD1 agrees at 7 bases. The J segment lost 1 base and the V segment lost 5 bases, leaving 2 bases of the junction unmatched. This CDR3 has 14 residues. Germline CDR1 is SEHNR and CDR2 is FQNEAQ (reference sequence). The CDR3 DNA reads TGTGCCAGCAGCACACAGGGGAGCAATCAGCCCCAGCATTTT. It is translated as CASSTQGSNQPQHF.

The chain uses TRBV5-1 and TRBJ2-5; TRBD2 matches at 10 bases. V gave up 4 bases and J gave up 6 bases; unmatched junction bases: 9. Germline lookup yields CDR1 SGHRS and CDR2 YFSETQ. CDR3 length equals 15 residues. The CDR3 protein is CASSVGSGRAQTQYF. The CDR3 DNA sequence: TGCGCCAGCAGCGTTGGGAGCGGGAGGGCCCAGACCCAGTACTTC.

This sequence joins TRBV15 and TRBJ2-7, with D unresolved. CDR3 length: 16 amino acids. Germline CDR1 and CDR2: LNHNV and YYDKDF (reference sequence). V lost 5 bases and J 0 bases, leaving 17 bases between the germline ends. The chain's CDR3 is CATSGNDRVSSYEQYF. The CDR3 nucleotides are TGTGCCACCAGCGGAAATGATAGGGTGAGCTCCTACGAGCAGTACTTC.

The genes are TRBV29-1 and TRBJ2-3; a weak D match, TRBD2 (6 bases). Germline CDR1 reads SQVTM; CDR2 reads ANQGSEA. Trimming left V 6 bases short and J 0 bases short, with 10 bases between. The CDR3 length is 13 residues. This CDR3 reads CSVAGTSTDTQYF. The CDR3 coding sequence is TGCAGCGTGGCAGGGACTAGCACAGATACGCAGTATTTT.

This clone was seen more than once but under ten times. J is TRBJ2-5 and V is TRBV7-2; unclear D gene. This CDR3 is built from 15 residues. Germline assignment: CDR1 SGHTA and CDR2 FQGNSA. With 5 bases removed from V and 2 bases from J, the gap between germline ends came to 15 bases. The CDR3 DNA is TGTGCCAGCAGCGTTTGGCCGGGCTTACAAGAGACCCAGTACTTC. Residues: CASSVWPGLQETQYF. The full variable domain, completed using reference TRBV7-2 and TRBJ2-5, is GAGVSQSPSNKVTEKGKDVELRCDPISGHTALYWYRQSLGQGLEFLIYFQGNSAPDKSGLPSDRFSAERTGGSVSTLTIQRTQQEDSAVYLCASSVWPGLQETQYFGPGTRLLVL.

The chain employs TRBV10-3 and TRBJ1-1, with D tentatively TRBD1 (5 bases). V was clipped by 0 bases and J by 5 bases, with 13 bases between them. CDR1 is ENHRY and CDR2 is SYGVKD in the germline V gene. The CDR3 is 15 amino acids. The CDR3 protein is CAISESIQGGTEAFF. CDR3 sequence (DNA): TGTGCCATCAGTGAGTCGATCCAGGGTGGGACTGAAGCTTTCTTT.

This clone is judged medium-sized. The gene calls are TRBV7-9 and TRBJ2-7; 7 nucleotides align to TRBD1. Unmatched junction bases numbered 4, after V lost 6 bases and J lost 2 bases. Germline lookup yields CDR1 SEHNR and CDR2 FQNEAQ (reference sequence). This CDR3 region has 13 residues. CDR3 bases: TGTGCCAGCAGTAACAGGGGAGCCTACGAGCAGTACTTC. Translation: CASSNRGAYEQYF.

This sequence joins TRBV18 and TRBJ2-3; D remains ambiguous. V shed 4 bases and J shed 4 bases, with 3 bases lying between them. CDR1 is KGHSH and CDR2 is LQKENI in the germline V gene. The CDR3 spans 11 residues. The CDR3 DNA reads as TGTGCCAGCTCACGGGCAGATACGCAGTATTTT. Its protein product is CASSRADTQYF.

This clone has only one observation. This chain uses TRBV14 with TRBJ1-5; possibly TRBD1 for D (5 bases). Germline V gives CDR1 SGHDN, CDR2 FVKESK. The V and J ends lost 0 bases and 6 bases respectively, with 12 bases between them. The CDR3 has 15 amino acids. The CDR3 DNA follows: TGTGCCAGCAGCCAAGATCAAGGGGCGGGTCAGCCCCAGCATTTT. This codes for CASSQDQGAGQPQHF.

Notes on this clone: One junction end disagrees with the germline gene, perhaps due to a read error. The sample contains more than one DNA sequence encoding this CDR3. The chain has TRBV2 and TRBJ2-7; 9 bases align to TRBD1. Germline-derived CDR1 and CDR2 are SNHLY and FYNNEI. The CDR3 is 16 residues long. This CDR3 is CASINPGQGRSYEQYF. CDR3 sequence (DNA): TGTGCCAGCATAAACCCGGGACAGGGTAGGTCCTACGAGCAGTACTTT.

This rearrangement joins TRBV16 to TRBJ1-1; perhaps TRBD1 as D (5 bases). V lost 6 bases and J lost 2, with 7 bases in between. Germline V gene sequence: CDR1 KGHSY, CDR2 FQNENV. The CDR3 consists of 12 residues. The CDR3 DNA reads as TGTGCCAGCAGTCAGGGAAACACTGAAGCTTTCTTT. Its translation: CASSQGNTEAFF.

The chain is built from TRBV5-1 and TRBJ2-3; D is undetermined. Trimming shortened V by 4 bases and J by 2 bases, and 17 bases separated the two germline ends. This CDR3 spans 16 amino acids. Germline values: CDR1 SGHRS, CDR2 YFSETQ. The CDR3 loop reads CASSPRSTSYTDTQYF. CDR3 nucleotides: TGCGCCAGCAGCCCCCGAAGCACGTCTTACACAGATACGCAGTATTTT.

The V and J genes are TRBV7-2 and TRBJ2-2, with D uncertain. This CDR3 comprises 15 residues. CDR1 and CDR2 from the germline V gene are SGHTA and FQGNSA. Trimming shortened V by 4 bases and J by 2 bases, and 11 bases separated the two germline ends. CDR3 region: CASSSTRQNTGELFF. As DNA, the CDR3 is TGTGCCAGCAGCTCCACAAGACAAAACACCGGGGAGCTGTTTTTT.

The J gene is TRBJ2-2, the V gene TRBV27; no clear D gene. The CDR3 contains 12 residues. V gave up 9 bases and J gave up 6 bases, with 11 bases separating them. The germline CDR1 and CDR2 sequences are MNHEY and SMNVEV (reference sequence). The CDR3 protein is CASLTVAGELFF. CDR3 coding DNA: TGTGCCAGTTTAACAGTGGCCGGGGAGCTGTTTTTT.

In its sample, this clone ranks as medium-sized. V and J are TRBV7-9 and TRBJ1-1; tentative D call: TRBD1 (5 bases). CDR1 is SEHNR, CDR2 FQNEAQ, per germline (reference sequence). CDR3 length: 17 amino acids. V shed 1 base and J shed 0 bases, with 15 bases lying between them. The CDR3 region has the DNA TGTGCCAGCAGCTTAGTATCCGGGGGACCCCTGAACACTGAAGCTTTCTTT. Its protein is CASSLVSGGPLNTEAFF.